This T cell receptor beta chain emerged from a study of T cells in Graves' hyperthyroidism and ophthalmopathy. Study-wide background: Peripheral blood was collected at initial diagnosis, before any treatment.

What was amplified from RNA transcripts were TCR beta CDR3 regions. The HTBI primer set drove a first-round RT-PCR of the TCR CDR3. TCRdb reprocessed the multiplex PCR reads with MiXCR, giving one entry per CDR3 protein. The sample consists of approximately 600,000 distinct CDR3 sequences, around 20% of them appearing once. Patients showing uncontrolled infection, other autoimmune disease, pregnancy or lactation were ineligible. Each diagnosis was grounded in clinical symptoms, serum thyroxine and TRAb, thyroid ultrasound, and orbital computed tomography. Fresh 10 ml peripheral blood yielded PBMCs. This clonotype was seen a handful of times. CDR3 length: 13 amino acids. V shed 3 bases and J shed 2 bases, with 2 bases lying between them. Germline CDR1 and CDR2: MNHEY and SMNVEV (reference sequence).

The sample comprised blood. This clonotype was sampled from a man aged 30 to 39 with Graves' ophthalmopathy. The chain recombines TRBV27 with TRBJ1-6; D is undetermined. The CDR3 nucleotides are TGTGCCAGCAGTTTTGCCTATAATTCACCCCTCCACTTT. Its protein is CASSFAYNSPLHF.